This T cell receptor beta chain was identified in a study of cytomegalovirus exposure and HLA in healthy donors. Comment on this clone: Its cognate antigen is unknown.

Vbeta (60) and Jbeta (13) primers were used in the PCR. Profiling relied on immunoSEQ multiplex PCR, and the TCRdb table lists in-frame clones only, not all of them. The sample contains more than 150,000 clones, 75% to 90% of which appear only once. Study-wide results and caveats: A later analysis showed that HLA-associated TCR beta chains had undergone more clonal expansion than equally common others.

The V end lost 4 bases, the J end lost 6 bases, and 9 bases lay between the germline ends. The CDR3 is made up of 12 amino acids. Germline V lookup: CDR1 SQVTM, CDR2 ANQGSEA. Sequencing used PBMCs. The chain carries TRBV29-1 and TRBJ2-2; D gene ambiguous. The clonotype comes from a man aged 40-55 years in good health and CMV-seropositive. The CDR3: CSVGSYAGELFF. As DNA, the CDR3 is TGCAGCGTTGGGTCCTACGCCGGGGAGCTGTTTTTT.